Presented here are 3 T cell receptor beta chains from one specimen sequenced in a study of cytomegalovirus exposure and HLA in healthy donors. The assay was immunoSEQ multiplex PCR, and TCRdb's table has in-frame clones only and misses some. Altogether some 80,000 clones are present, about 95% being singletons, with the ten largest covering approximately 1.3%. The sequencing sample was made of PBMCs. The receptor source for this set is a woman aged 18-29 years in good health and CMV-seronegative.

This rearrangement joins TRBV28 to TRBJ1-2, with D possibly TRBD1 on 5 matching bases. Germline CDR1 and CDR2: MDHEN and SYDVKM. The CDR3 is 13 residues long. Trimming took off 6 bases at V and 4 bases at J, with 12 bases between the two ends. The CDR3, as DNA: TGTGCCAGCAGGTTTACAGGTTCCTATGGCTACACCTTC. This translates into CASRFTGSYGYTF.

This clone appeared a single time. The gene calls are TRBV5-5 and TRBJ2-6, with D possibly matching TRBD2 (5 bases). CDR1 is SGHKS, CDR2 YYEKEE, per germline (reference sequence). V gave up 2 bases and J gave up 2 bases, with 5 bases separating them. This CDR3 has 14 residues. CDR3 DNA sequence: TGTGCCAGCAGCTTCGGGGCTGGGGCCAACGTCCTGACTTTC. Protein sequence: CASSFGAGANVLTF.

The V and J genes are TRBV7-6 and TRBJ2-2; 10 bases fit TRBD1. This CDR3 spans 14 amino acids. Germline values: CDR1 SGHVS, CDR2 FNYEAQ. V was clipped by 5 bases and J by 6 bases; unmatched bases: 3. CDR3 DNA: TGTGCCAGCAGCCCTGGACAGGGGGCCGGGGAGCTGTTTTTT. Translating gives CASSPGQGAGELFF.